This TCR beta chain was retrieved from a study of cytomegalovirus exposure and HLA in healthy donors. The study ran its PCR with 60 Vbeta and 13 Jbeta primers. This table comes from immunoSEQ multiplex PCR, and its TCRdb copy is limited to in-frame clones, with some not included. The data show 200,000 to 250,000 clones, 70% to 85% seen once. The ends were cut back, 5 bases at V and 1 base at J, with 8 bases in the middle. The CDR3 is made up of 13 amino acids. Germline loops: CDR1 SGHVS, CDR2 FNYEAQ. Input material: PBMCs. The clonotype comes from a girl aged 2 to 9 in good health and CMV-seronegative. This sequence joins TRBV7-6 and TRBJ1-2; no reliable D call. CDR3 in DNA: TGTGCCAGCAGCCCTCGGGGTAACTATGGCTACACCTTC. Translating gives CASSPRGNYGYTF. The full variable domain, its missing parts supplied by reference TRBV7-6 and TRBJ1-2, is GAGVSQSPRYKVTKRGQDVALRCDPISGHVSLYWYRQALGQGPEFLTYFNYEAQQDKSGLPNDRFSAERPEGSISTLTIQRTEQRDSAMYRCASSPRGNYGYTFGSGTRLTVV.